Presented here are 21 T cell receptor beta chains from one specimen sequenced in a study of CD8+ T cells in alopecia areata. Treatment defined: oral pan-JAK inhibitor, 5-10 mg twice daily. RNA was extracted and reverse transcribed into cDNA as the sequencing template. The protocol was immunoSEQ multiplex PCR, while the TCRdb copy is restricted to in-frame clones and leaves out a portion. In the table there are approximately 210,000 clones, over 60% of which are singletons. The sequences come from CD4+ T cells sorted from blood, collected at week 4, from a patient treated with tofacitinib. All receptors derive from a human donor with alopecia areata.

The table lists this clone with a few counts. The chain is built from TRBV23-1 and TRBJ1-5; D ambiguous. TRBV23-1 is classed as an ORF, of uncertain function. The CDR3 totals 16 residues. The germline V and J ends were trimmed by 7 bases and 0 bases, with 16 bases remaining between them. This chain's CDR3 is CASNLLGRTSNQPQHF. The CDR3 DNA reads as TGCGCCAGCAATCTACTGGGGAGGACTAGCAATCAGCCCCAGCATTTT.

As to this clone: At the DNA level, this CDR3 is encoded by other sequences in the same sample as well. J is TRBJ1-2 and V is TRBV5-6; D is unclear. The germline V gene has CDR1 SGHDT and CDR2 YYEEEE. Between the trimmed V and J ends, which lost 0 bases and 2 bases, there was a span of 5 bases. The CDR3 spans 13 residues. In DNA form, the CDR3 reads TGTGCCAGCAGCTTGGAGGGCAACTATGGCTACACCTTC. Amino acids: CASSLEGNYGYTF.

This clone has more than one count but fewer than ten. The CDR3 nucleotides are TGTGCCAGCAGCCTCAACACCGGGGAGCTGTTTTTT. It yields the protein CASSLNTGELFF. The J gene is TRBJ2-2, the V gene TRBV4-2; D is unresolved. From germline, CDR1 is LGHNA and CDR2 YNFKEQ. This CDR3 spans 12 amino acids. Trimming removed 4 bases at V and 2 bases at J, with 2 bases between.

The V gene is TRBV2, the J gene TRBJ1-1; D may be TRBD1 (6 bases). CDR3 length: 13 amino acids. The germline gives CDR1 SNHLY, CDR2 FYNNEI. V was cut by 1 base and J by 5 bases, with 8 bases left in between. Here the CDR3 reads CASSEEGGTEAFF. CDR3 nucleotides: TGTGCCAGCAGTGAAGAAGGGGGGACTGAAGCTTTCTTT.

The V call is TRBV9, the J call TRBJ2-7; D unresolved. The germline CDR1 and CDR2 sequences are SGDLS and YYNGEE. This CDR3 region has 15 residues. V was cut by 0 bases and J by 2 bases, with 12 bases left in between. Here the CDR3 reads CASSVAVHGPYEQYF. CDR3 in DNA: TGTGCCAGCAGCGTAGCTGTTCACGGGCCCTACGAGCAGTACTTC.

On this clone: The sample has other DNA sequences that encode this CDR3 too. V and J are TRBV20-1 and TRBJ2-5, with D hard to call. Looked up from germline, CDR1 is DFQATT and CDR2 is SNEGSKA (reference sequence). CDR3 length equals 10 residues. Trimming removed 3 bases at V and 5 bases at J, with 4 bases between. This CDR3 reads CSARGETQYF. CDR3 DNA: TGCAGTGCTAGGGGGGAGACCCAGTACTTC.

The gene calls are TRBV4-3 and TRBJ2-1; D is possibly TRBD1 (6 bases). CDR1 and CDR2 (germline): LGHNA, YSLEER. V lost 1 base and J lost 5, with 12 bases in between. The CDR3 totals 15 residues. CDR3 sequence reads: CASSQGDIRDNEQFF. The CDR3 DNA is TGCGCCAGCAGCCAAGGGGACATAAGAGACAATGAGCAGTTCTTC.

This chain connects TRBV29-1 to TRBJ1-1; TRBD1 might be the D (6 bases). V was trimmed by 4 bases and J by 4 bases, leaving 16 bases between them. Germline lookup yields CDR1 SQVTM and CDR2 ANQGSEA. This CDR3 is 14 amino acids long. The CDR3 region has the DNA TGCAGCGTTGGGGGACGGGGGCGCATCACTGAAGCTTTCTTT. Amino acids: CSVGGRGRITEAFF.

Remarks on this clone: At one end, the junction sequence differs from germline, possibly due to a read error. This chain connects TRBV25-1 to TRBJ1-1; no clear D. The CDR3 covers 12 residues. In germline, CDR1 is MGHDK, CDR2 SYGVNS. CDR3 sequence reads: CASIGLNAEAFF. The CDR3 DNA sequence: TGTGCCAGCATTGGGTTGAACGCTGAAGCTTTCTTT.

The chain has TRBV30 and TRBJ2-5; 12 bases agree with TRBD2. In germline, CDR1 is GTSNPN, CDR2 SVGIG (reference sequence). There are 17 residues in the CDR3. J was trimmed by 1 base and V by 0 bases; bases with no gene match: 6. The CDR3 DNA sequence: TGTGCCTGGAGTGTACGGAGGACTAGCGGGGCCCAAGAGACCCAGTACTTC. Translating gives CAWSVRRTSGAQETQYF. The full variable domain, in which reference TRBV30 and TRBJ2-5 provide the parts outside the CDR3, is SQTIHQWPATLVQPVGSPLSLECTVEGTSNPNLYWYRQAAGRGLQLLFYSVGIGQISSEVPQNLSASRPQDRQFILSSKKLLLSDSGFYLCAWSVRRTSGAQETQYFGPGTRLLVL.

The chain employs TRBV7-2 and TRBJ2-5; the match to TRBD1 covers 7 bases. V was pared by 3 bases and J by 2 bases, with 3 bases of the junction left unmatched. The CDR3 extends over 14 amino acids. Germline CDR1 reads SGHTA; CDR2 reads FQGNSA. This CDR3 reads CASSFNRGQETQYF. The CDR3 DNA reads as TGTGCCAGCAGCTTCAACAGGGGACAAGAGACCCAGTACTTC.

CDR3 sequence reads: CASRSTGSYEQYF. The CDR3 DNA reads TGTGCCAGCAGGAGTACCGGATCCTACGAGCAGTACTTC. The V call is TRBV6-5, the J call TRBJ2-7; D ambiguous. The CDR3 contains 13 residues. Deletions cut 6 bases from V and 1 base from J, with 10 bases between. The germline gives CDR1 MNHEY, CDR2 SVGAGI.

This clone was detected only a few times. The J gene is TRBJ2-5, the V gene TRBV11-2; a possible D gene is TRBD2 (5 bases). The CDR3 is 15 amino acids. Trimming shortened V by 1 base and J by 7 bases, and 16 bases separated the two germline ends. CDR1 and CDR2 (germline): SGHAT, FQNNGV. The CDR3 is CASSLVVGVVRTQYF. The CDR3 bases are TGTGCCAGCAGCTTAGTCGTCGGGGTGGTTAGGACCCAGTACTTC.

The rearrangement uses TRBV18 and TRBJ1-1, with a tentative D call TRBD1 (5 bases). Trimming stripped 3 bases from V and 1 base from J, with 9 bases between. Germline loops: CDR1 KGHSH, CDR2 LQKENI. The CDR3 is 14 residues long. The CDR3 sequence: CASSPGRSNTEAFF. The CDR3 DNA is TGTGCCAGCTCACCGGGACGGTCGAACACTGAAGCTTTCTTT.

This clone showed up just once. The chain uses TRBV5-1 and TRBJ2-5, with 11 bases identical to TRBD1. CDR1 and CDR2 (germline): SGHRS, YFSETQ. The CDR3 consists of 15 residues. The V gene end was trimmed by 4 bases and the J gene end by 5 bases; junction bases not matched to a gene: 7. The CDR3: CASSTGQGASETQYF. In DNA form, the CDR3 reads TGCGCCAGCAGCACTGGACAGGGGGCGTCGGAGACCCAGTACTTC.

This clone was counted only a few times. This chain joins TRBV7-3 and TRBJ2-1; 8 bases fit TRBD2. Germline assignment: CDR1 SGHTA and CDR2 FQGTGA. Germline trimming cut 5 bases from V and 3 bases from J; bases unmatched to any gene: 6. The CDR3 is 15 residues long. The CDR3 here is CASSQLAGLYNEQFF. In DNA form, the CDR3 reads TGTGCCAGCAGCCAGCTAGCGGGCCTCTACAATGAGCAGTTCTTC.

As concerns this clone: Distinct nucleotide sequences in the sample also encode this CDR3. The genes are TRBV5-1 and TRBJ2-5; TRBD2 is a possible D gene (5 bases). Trimming cost V 0 bases and J 2 bases, with 8 bases left between them. The germline CDR1 and CDR2 sequences are SGHRS and YFSETQ. This CDR3 spans 14 amino acids. The CDR3 DNA sequence: TGCGCCAGCAGCTTGGGGAGCGGACAAGAGACCCAGTACTTC. This translates into CASSLGSGQETQYF.

V is TRBV6-6 and J is TRBJ2-7; D remains unclear. Trimming took 8 bases from V and 0 from J, leaving 11 bases between them. Germline loops: CDR1 MNHNY, CDR2 SVGAGI (reference sequence). The CDR3 totals 13 residues. The chain's CDR3 is CASEKTSSYEQYF. The CDR3 DNA follows: TGTGCCAGCGAAAAGACAAGCTCCTACGAGCAGTACTTC.

The rearrangement uses TRBV5-6 and TRBJ2-3, with 10 bases lining up with TRBD2. Germline loops: CDR1 SGHDT, CDR2 YYEEEE. V was pared by 4 bases and J by 3 bases, with 11 bases of the junction left unmatched. This CDR3 spans 17 amino acids. The CDR3 DNA is TGTGCCAGCAGCCCGGAGCGGGGGGGCCTCGGGACAGATACGCAGTATTTT. Translated: CASSPERGGLGTDTQYF.

A single count supports this clone. This chain connects TRBV4-1 to TRBJ2-1; D uncertain. The CDR3 consists of 11 residues. Germline loops: CDR1 MGHRA, CDR2 YSYEKL. Trimming pared 0 bases from V and 10 bases from J, leaving 4 bases between. The CDR3 coding sequence is TGCGCCAGCAGCCAAGATTGGGAGCAGTTCTTC. Translation: CASSQDWEQFF.

The J gene is TRBJ1-3, the V gene TRBV2, with D possibly matching TRBD1 (6 bases). The CDR3 is 14 amino acids. Germline V gene data show CDR1 as SNHLY and CDR2 as FYNNEI. V dropped 4 bases and J dropped 3 bases, with 10 bases sitting between them. CDR3 in amino acids: CASSVGQSGNTIYF. The DNA for the CDR3 is TGTGCCAGCAGTGTAGGACAGAGTGGAAACACCATATATTTT. Combining the CDR3 with reference TRBV2 and TRBJ1-3 gives the whole variable domain EPEVTQTPSHQVTQMGQEVILRCVPISNHLYFYWYRQILGQKVEFLVSFYNNEISEKSEIFDDQFSVERPDGSNFTLKIRSTKLEDSAMYFCASSVGQSGNTIYFGEGSWLTVV.